The sequence of this TCR beta chain was determined in a study of PD-1 blockade in classical Hodgkin lymphoma. Some clones are missing from TCRdb's copy, which holds only in-frame ones; the method was immunoSEQ multiplex PCR. The table includes about 19,000 clones, around 79% detected once. Each patient relapsed following autologous stem cell transplantation, and prior brentuximab vedotin exposure differed. The germline V gene encodes CDR1 LNHDA and CDR2 SQIVND (reference sequence). The length of the CDR3 is 14 residues. With 7 bases removed from V and 4 bases from J, the gap between germline ends came to 16 bases.

Material: peripheral blood mononuclear cells (PBMCs), obtained before the second cycle of nivolumab. This TCR was recovered from a human donor with classical Hodgkin lymphoma. The gene calls are TRBV19 and TRBJ1-1; possible D gene TRBD1, 5 bases. Here the CDR3 DNA reads TGTGCCAGTACCAAATCGGACACCCCCACTGAAGCTTTCTTT. Encoded protein: CASTKSDTPTEAFF.